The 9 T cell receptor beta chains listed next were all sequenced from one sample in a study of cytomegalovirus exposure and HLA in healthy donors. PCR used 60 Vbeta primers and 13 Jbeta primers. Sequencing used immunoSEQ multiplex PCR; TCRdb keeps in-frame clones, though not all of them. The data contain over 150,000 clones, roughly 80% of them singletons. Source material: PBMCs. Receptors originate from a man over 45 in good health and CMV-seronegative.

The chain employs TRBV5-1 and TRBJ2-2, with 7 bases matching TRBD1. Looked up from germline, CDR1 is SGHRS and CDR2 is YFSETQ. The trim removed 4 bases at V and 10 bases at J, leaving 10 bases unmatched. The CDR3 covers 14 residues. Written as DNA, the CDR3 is TGCGCCAGCAGCCCCGGACAGGCCCTCAAGGAGCTGTTTTTT. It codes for CASSPGQALKELFF.

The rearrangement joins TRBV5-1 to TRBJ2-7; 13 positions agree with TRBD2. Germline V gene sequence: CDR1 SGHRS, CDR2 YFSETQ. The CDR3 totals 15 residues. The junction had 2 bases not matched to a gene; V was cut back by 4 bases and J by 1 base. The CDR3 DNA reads TGCGCCAGCAGCCGGACTAGCGGGGGTTCCTACGAGCAGTACTTC. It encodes CASSRTSGGSYEQYF.

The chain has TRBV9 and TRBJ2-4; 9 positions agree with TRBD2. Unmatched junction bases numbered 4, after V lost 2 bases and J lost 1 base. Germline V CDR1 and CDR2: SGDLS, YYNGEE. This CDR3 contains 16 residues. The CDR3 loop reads CASSVLAGGAKNIQYF. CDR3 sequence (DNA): TGTGCCAGCAGCGTCCTGGCGGGAGGGGCCAAAAACATTCAGTACTTC.

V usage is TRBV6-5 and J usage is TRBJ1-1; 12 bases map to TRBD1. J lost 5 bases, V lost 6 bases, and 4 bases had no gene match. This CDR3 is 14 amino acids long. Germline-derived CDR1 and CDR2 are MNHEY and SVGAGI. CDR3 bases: TGTGCCAGCAGGGGACAGGGGGCGCGGACTGAAGCTTTCTTT. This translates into CASRGQGARTEAFF.

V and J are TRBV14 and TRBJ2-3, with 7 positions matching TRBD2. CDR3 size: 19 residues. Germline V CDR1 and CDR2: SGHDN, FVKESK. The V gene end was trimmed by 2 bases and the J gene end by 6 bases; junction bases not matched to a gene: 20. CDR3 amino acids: CASSQFPISRELFWDTQYF. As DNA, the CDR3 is TGTGCCAGCAGCCAATTCCCCATTTCGCGGGAGCTGTTTTGGGATACGCAGTATTTT.

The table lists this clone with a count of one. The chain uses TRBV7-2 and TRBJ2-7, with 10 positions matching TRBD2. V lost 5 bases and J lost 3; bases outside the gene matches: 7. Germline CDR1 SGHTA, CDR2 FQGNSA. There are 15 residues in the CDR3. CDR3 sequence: CASSTTRTSGYEQYF. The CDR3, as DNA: TGTGCCAGCAGCACAACCAGGACTAGCGGCTACGAGCAGTACTTC.

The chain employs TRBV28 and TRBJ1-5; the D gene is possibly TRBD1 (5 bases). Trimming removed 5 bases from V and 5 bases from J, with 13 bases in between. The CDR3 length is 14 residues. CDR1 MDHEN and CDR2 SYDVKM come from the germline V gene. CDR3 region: CASSPQGGHQPQHF. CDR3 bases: TGTGCCAGCAGTCCGCAGGGTGGTCATCAGCCCCAGCATTTT.

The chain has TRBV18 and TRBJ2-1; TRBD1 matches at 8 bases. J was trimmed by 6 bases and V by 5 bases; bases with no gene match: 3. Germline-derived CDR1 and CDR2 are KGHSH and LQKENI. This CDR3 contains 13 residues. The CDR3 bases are TGTGCCAGCTCATCTGGGACAGGCAATGAGCAGTTCTTC. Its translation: CASSSGTGNEQFF.

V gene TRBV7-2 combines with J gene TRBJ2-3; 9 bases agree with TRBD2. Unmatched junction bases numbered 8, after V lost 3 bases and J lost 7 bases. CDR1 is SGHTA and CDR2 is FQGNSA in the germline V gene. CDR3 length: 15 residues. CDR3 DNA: TGTGCCAGCAGCTTGTGGGCTAGCGGGACAAATACGCAGTATTTT. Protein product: CASSLWASGTNTQYF.